These 3 T cell receptor beta chains were sequenced from one sample in a study of blood T cell repertoires in COVID-19. Assay: immunoSEQ multiplex PCR; the TCRdb copy retains only in-frame clones and omits some. There are roughly 500,000 clones in the sample; 80% to 90% occur only once, and 0.8% to 0.9% lies in the top ten. The material sequenced was peripheral blood. These TCRs come from a man younger than 35 with COVID-19, enrolled during active disease.

The CDR3 here is CASSQADTGELFF. The CDR3 DNA reads TGCGCCAGCAGCCAAGCCGACACCGGGGAGCTGTTTTTT. This chain joins TRBV4-1 and TRBJ2-2; D uncertain. CDR1 MGHRA and CDR2 YSYEKL come from the germline V gene. The V and J ends lost 1 base and 3 bases respectively, with 3 bases between them. CDR3 length equals 13 residues.

The chain combines TRBV3-1 (or the pseudogene TRBV3-2) with TRBJ2-7, with 7 bases that match TRBD1. The CDR3 spans 15 residues. CDR1 is LGHDT, CDR2 YNNKEL, per germline (reference sequence). After removal of 1 base from V and 6 bases from J, the junction contained 9 bases not matched to a gene. CDR3: CASSQGRQGLREQYF. The CDR3 nucleotides are TGTGCCAGCAGCCAAGGGCGACAGGGTTTGCGCGAGCAGTACTTC.

V is TRBV5-5 and J is TRBJ1-1; D is uncertain. The CDR3 has 13 amino acids. V was pared by 3 bases and J by 1 base, with 7 bases between. Germline loops: CDR1 SGHKS, CDR2 YYEKEE (reference sequence). CDR3 sequence reads: CASSSFGNTEAFF. The CDR3 coding sequence is TGTGCCAGCAGCTCATTCGGGAACACTGAAGCTTTCTTT.